The 4 T cell receptor beta chains below all came from one sample that was sequenced in a study of blood T cell repertoires in COVID-19. Only in-frame clones appear in the TCRdb table, and some are missing; sequencing was by immunoSEQ multiplex PCR. The table records roughly 70,000 clones, more than 75% of them present only once. Sequencing was carried out using peripheral blood. The receptors stem from a human donor in a cohort sampled during active COVID-19.

The CDR3 loop reads CASSDYSQETQYF. The DNA of the CDR3 is TGTGCCAGCAGTGACTACTCTCAAGAGACCCAGTACTTC. The rearrangement uses TRBV6-4 and TRBJ2-5; no firm D call. This CDR3 has 13 residues. The V end was cut by 1 base, the J end by 2 bases, with 5 bases between. Per the germline V gene, CDR1 is MRHNA and CDR2 is SNTAGT.

The gene calls are TRBV6-8 and TRBJ2-7, with D perhaps matching TRBD1 (6 bases). Germline CDR1 MNHGY, CDR2 SAAAGT. V dropped 0 bases and J dropped 10 bases, with 22 bases sitting between them. CDR3 size: 16 residues. CDR3 amino acids: CASSYSLLGARVEQYV. CDR3 sequence (DNA): TGTGCCAGCAGTTACTCGTTGCTGGGGGCGCGGGTGGAACAGTACGTC.

This clone qualifies as large. V and J are TRBV6-1 and TRBJ2-1, with 7 bases lining up with TRBD2. The CDR3 is made up of 15 amino acids. After removal of 2 bases from V and 1 base from J, the junction contained 2 bases not matched to a gene. Germline V lookup: CDR1 MNHNS, CDR2 SASEGT. For the CDR3, the DNA is TGTGCCAGCAGTGAAACTAGCGAGTCCTACAATGAGCAGTTCTTC. Protein product: CASSETSESYNEQFF.

The J gene is TRBJ2-3, the V gene TRBV29-1, with 10 bases matching TRBD2. The CDR3 is 14 residues long. The germline gives CDR1 SQVTM, CDR2 ANQGSEA. V lost 4 bases, J lost 1 base, and 2 bases stayed unmatched. The CDR3 loop is CSVVLAGGTDTQYF. CDR3 in DNA: TGCAGCGTTGTCCTAGCGGGAGGCACAGATACGCAGTATTTT.